Below are 23 T cell receptor beta chains sequenced from a single sample in a study of identical twins. TCRdb re-called the 5' RACE reads with MiXCR, one entry per CDR3 protein. The table includes 120,000 to 150,000 distinct CDR3 sequences, roughly 3.5% detected once. Sequencing used memory T cells sorted from blood. The origin of the receptors is a man between 18 and 35 years old in good health.

This clonotype was seen a few times. The chain is built from TRBV6-2 or TRBV6-3 and TRBJ2-1; perhaps TRBD2 as D (6 bases). The germline V gene encodes CDR1 MNHEY and CDR2 SVGEGT. CDR3 length: 15 residues. Trimming took 6 bases from V and 4 from J, leaving 16 bases between them. The CDR3 nucleotides are TGTGCCAGCAGCGACAACTACGGGGGATACAATGAGCAGTTCTTC. It translates to CASSDNYGGYNEQFF.

The table lists this clonotype with many counts. J is TRBJ2-1 and V is TRBV7-9, with TRBD2 identical over 8 bases. This CDR3 spans 15 amino acids. V lost 1 base and J lost 6; bases outside the gene matches: 5. CDR1 SEHNR and CDR2 FQNEAQ come from the germline V gene (reference sequence). CDR3 sequence (DNA): TGTGCCAGCAGCTTAGAGCGACTAGCGATCAATGAGCAGTTCTTC. It translates to CASSLERLAINEQFF.

This clonotype appeared many times. The genes are TRBV15 and TRBJ2-3, with TRBD2 identical over 10 bases. The CDR3 contains 14 residues. V gave up 8 bases and J gave up 0 bases; unmatched junction bases: 2. Germline V lookup: CDR1 LNHNV, CDR2 YYDKDF (reference sequence). Here the CDR3 reads CATGTSASTDTQYF. CDR3 DNA: TGTGCCACCGGGACTAGCGCTAGCACAGATACGCAGTATTTT.

At least ten counts were recorded for this clonotype. V gene TRBV20-1 combines with J gene TRBJ1-5; 8 bases line up with TRBD1. The germline gives CDR1 DFQATT, CDR2 SNEGSKA (reference sequence). CDR3 length: 15 residues. V trimming: 2 bases; J trimming: 4 bases; junction bases outside the gene matches: 7. For the CDR3, the DNA is TGCAGTGCTAGACCCGGACAGGGCAGGAATCAGCCCCAGCATTTT. Translated, it gives CSARPGQGRNQPQHF.

The sample holds many counts of this clonotype. The chain links TRBV7-2 to TRBJ2-2; D may match TRBD1 or TRBD2 (5 bases each). The germline V and J ends were trimmed by 2 bases and 6 bases, with 10 bases remaining between them. This CDR3 contains 14 residues. Germline lookup yields CDR1 SGHTA and CDR2 FQGNSA. The CDR3 region has the DNA TGTGCCAGCAGCTTATCAGGGCGGGCCGGGGAGCTGTTTTTT. As protein: CASSLSGRAGELFF.

This clonotype is medium-sized by share. V usage is TRBV12-3 or TRBV12-4 and J usage is TRBJ1-5; possible D gene TRBD1, 6 bases. This CDR3 region has 13 residues. The V end was cut by 5 bases, the J end by 4 bases, with 9 bases between. CDR3: CASSVDRNQPQHF. In nucleotides, the CDR3 is TGTGCCAGCAGTGTAGACAGGAATCAGCCCCAGCATTTT.

The chain carries TRBV7-9 and TRBJ2-1; a weak D match, TRBD2 (6 bases). This CDR3 has 15 residues. V shed 3 bases and J shed 4 bases, with 13 bases lying between them. Germline V gene sequence: CDR1 SEHNR, CDR2 FQNEAQ (reference sequence). In DNA form, the CDR3 reads TGTGCCAGCAGCTTCCCGACTAGAGCGTACAATGAGCAGTTCTTC. Amino acid sequence: CASSFPTRAYNEQFF.

This clonotype was seen many times. The J gene is TRBJ1-2, the V gene TRBV24-1; 11 positions match TRBD1. Losses at the gene ends were 7 bases for V and 4 bases for J; bases not matched to a gene: 10. The germline CDR1 and CDR2 sequences are KGHDR and SFDVKD. This CDR3 comprises 16 residues. The DNA of the CDR3 is TGTGCCACCAGATCAACACCGGGACAGGGGGGCTATGGCTACACCTTC. This encodes CATRSTPGQGGYGYTF.

This clonotype has at least ten counts. CDR3 DNA: TGTGCCACCAGTGACTTAGGGACAGGCCCGGTATCAGAGACCCAGTACTTC. It translates to CATSDLGTGPVSETQYF. V usage is TRBV24-1 and J usage is TRBJ2-5; 8 bases align to TRBD1. V dropped 4 bases and J dropped 4; count of bases not matched to a gene: 13. Looked up from germline, CDR1 is KGHDR and CDR2 is SFDVKD. The CDR3 is made up of 17 amino acids.

Many counts were recorded for this clonotype. The chain has TRBV5-4 and TRBJ2-2, with 13 nucleotides matching TRBD2. Germline V CDR1 and CDR2: SGHNT, YYREEE (reference sequence). V lost 3 bases to trimming and J lost 5 bases; unmatched junction nucleotides: 4. CDR3 length equals 16 residues. CDR3 nucleotides: TGTGCCAGCAGCTGGGGACTAGCGGGACGGACCGGGGAGCTGTTTTTT. Protein sequence: CASSWGLAGRTGELFF.

This clonotype showed up many times. The chain recombines TRBV12-3 or TRBV12-4 with TRBJ1-1; 12 bases match TRBD1. J lost 6 bases, V lost 4 bases, and 6 bases had no gene match. The CDR3 has 15 residues. The CDR3, as DNA: TGTGCCAGCAGTTGGCGCCGGGACAGGGGGCCTGAAGCTTTCTTT. It codes for CASSWRRDRGPEAFF.

In this sample, this clonotype turned up many times. V is TRBV5-1 and J is TRBJ1-3; possible D gene TRBD1, 5 bases. The germline V and J ends were trimmed by 4 bases and 8 bases, with 16 bases remaining between them. Germline V lookup: CDR1 SGHRS, CDR2 YFSETQ. The length of the CDR3 is 14 residues. CDR3 region: CASSPDAGGYTIYF. The CDR3 bases are TGCGCCAGCAGCCCGGACGCTGGGGGGTACACCATATATTTT.

The sample holds many counts of this clonotype. The chain has TRBV10-3 and TRBJ1-3, with D possibly being TRBD1 (5 bases). This CDR3 comprises 16 residues. Germline-derived CDR1 and CDR2 are ENHRY and SYGVKD. V lost 3 bases and J 0 bases, leaving 12 bases between the germline ends. The DNA of the CDR3 is TGTGCCATCAGTGATAGGGGAAGTAACTCTGGAAACACCATATATTTT. Its translation is CAISDRGSNSGNTIYF.

This clonotype showed up many times. The gene calls are TRBV5-7 and TRBJ2-1; 12 positions match TRBD1. TRBV5-7 is an open reading frame, and its role is uncertain. This CDR3 has 16 residues. Trimming took 0 bases from V and 13 from J; bases not matched to a gene: 11. The CDR3 protein is CASSLERWDRGLNQFF. DNA for the CDR3: TGTGCCAGCAGCTTGGAGAGGTGGGACAGGGGGCTAAATCAGTTCTTC.

This clonotype showed up many times. The chain couples TRBV3-1 to TRBJ2-7; 7 positions agree with TRBD1. Germline trimming cut 3 bases from V and 4 bases from J; bases unmatched to any gene: 9. Germline CDR1 and CDR2: LGHDT and YNNKEL (reference sequence). The CDR3 runs to 15 residues. CDR3 loop: CASSHSDRLGYEQYF. The DNA for the CDR3 is TGTGCCAGCAGCCATTCGGACAGGTTGGGTTACGAGCAGTACTTC.

This clonotype has ten or more counts. The V call is TRBV12-3 or TRBV12-4, the J call TRBJ2-1; D might be TRBD2 (5 bases). This CDR3 spans 17 amino acids. V dropped 3 bases and J dropped 0 bases, with 15 bases sitting between them. CDR3 DNA sequence: TGTGCCAGCAGTTTTGTTGTGGGAGCGGACTCCTACAATGAGCAGTTCTTC. Translating gives CASSFVVGADSYNEQFF.

This clonotype was seen repeatedly, ten times or more. The chain carries TRBV5-1 and TRBJ2-2; D gene ambiguous. The CDR3 is made up of 15 amino acids. CDR1 and CDR2 from the germline V gene are SGHRS and YFSETQ. V lost 4 bases and J 3 bases, leaving 13 bases between the germline ends. CDR3 residues: CASSTKPEYTGELFF. CDR3 nucleotides: TGCGCCAGCAGCACCAAACCAGAATACACCGGGGAGCTGTTTTTT.

This clonotype came up many times. The chain links TRBV29-1 to TRBJ2-1, with TRBD2 matching 10 bases. CDR3 size: 15 residues. CDR1 is SQVTM, CDR2 ANQGSEA, per germline. The V gene end was trimmed by 4 bases and the J gene end by 4 bases; junction bases not matched to a gene: 7. The CDR3 DNA reads as TGCAGCGTTGGGCTAGCGGGAGTTGGTTACAATGAGCAGTTCTTC. Protein product: CSVGLAGVGYNEQFF.

The chain carries TRBV29-1 and TRBJ2-1; 7 nucleotides match TRBD2. The CDR3 has 15 amino acids. CDR1 SQVTM and CDR2 ANQGSEA come from the germline V gene. V dropped 0 bases and J dropped 6; count of bases not matched to a gene: 8. CDR3 DNA sequence: TGCAGCGTTGAAGACGGGCTAGCGGCCCCCAATGAGCAGTTCTTC. Translation gives CSVEDGLAAPNEQFF.

This clonotype has a count of ten or more. CDR3 nucleotide sequence: TGCAGCGTTGGCGCGGGGAGCACCACAGATACGCAGTATTTT. Residues: CSVGAGSTTDTQYF. This sequence joins TRBV29-1 and TRBJ2-3, with D possibly being TRBD2 (6 bases). Trimming pared 4 bases from V and 2 bases from J, leaving 13 bases between. The CDR3 consists of 14 residues. The V gene's germline CDR1 is SQVTM and CDR2 ANQGSEA.

This clonotype was seen many times. The chain carries TRBV15 and TRBJ2-7, with TRBD1 matching 8 bases. CDR1 is LNHNV, CDR2 YYDKDF, per germline (reference sequence). This CDR3 has 14 residues. The trim removed 3 bases at V and 9 bases at J, leaving 10 bases unmatched. The CDR3 here is CATSRIGQGRGQYV. The CDR3 DNA is TGTGCCACCAGCAGGATCGGACAGGGTAGAGGGCAGTACGTC.

The table lists this clonotype with many counts. The V and J genes are TRBV4-2 and TRBJ2-2, with 7 nucleotides matching TRBD2. The CDR3 is 15 residues long. V trimming: 1 base; J trimming: 4 bases; junction bases outside the gene matches: 3. CDR1 is LGHNA and CDR2 is YNFKEQ in the germline V gene. CDR3 sequence (DNA): TGTGCCAGCAGCCAAGTTTCGGGGGGCACCGGGGAGCTGTTTTTT. Protein product: CASSQVSGGTGELFF.

This clonotype was detected ten times or more. This rearrangement joins TRBV12-3 or TRBV12-4 to TRBJ2-7; D remains ambiguous. V was cut by 5 bases and J by 3 bases, with 5 bases left in between. The CDR3 spans 11 residues. The CDR3: CASSGLYEQYF. CDR3 DNA: TGTGCCAGCAGTGGGCTCTACGAGCAGTACTTC.